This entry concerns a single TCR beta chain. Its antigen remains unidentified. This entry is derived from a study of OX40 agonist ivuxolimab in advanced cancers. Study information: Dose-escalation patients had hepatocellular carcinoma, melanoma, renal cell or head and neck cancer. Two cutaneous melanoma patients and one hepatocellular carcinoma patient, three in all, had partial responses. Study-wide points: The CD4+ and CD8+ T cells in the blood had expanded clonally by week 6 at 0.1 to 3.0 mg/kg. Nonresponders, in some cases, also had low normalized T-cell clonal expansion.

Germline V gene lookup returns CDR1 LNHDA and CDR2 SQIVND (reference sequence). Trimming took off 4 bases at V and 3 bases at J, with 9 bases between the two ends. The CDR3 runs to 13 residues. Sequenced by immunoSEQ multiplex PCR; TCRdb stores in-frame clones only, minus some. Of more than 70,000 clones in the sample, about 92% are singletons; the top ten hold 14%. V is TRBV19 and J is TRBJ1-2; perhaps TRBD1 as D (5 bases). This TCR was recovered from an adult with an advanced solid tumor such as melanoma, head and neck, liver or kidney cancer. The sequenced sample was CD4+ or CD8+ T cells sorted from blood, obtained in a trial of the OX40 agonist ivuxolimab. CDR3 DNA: TGTGCCAGTAGTACTCAGGGATACTATGGCTACACCTTC. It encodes CASSTQGYYGYTF.